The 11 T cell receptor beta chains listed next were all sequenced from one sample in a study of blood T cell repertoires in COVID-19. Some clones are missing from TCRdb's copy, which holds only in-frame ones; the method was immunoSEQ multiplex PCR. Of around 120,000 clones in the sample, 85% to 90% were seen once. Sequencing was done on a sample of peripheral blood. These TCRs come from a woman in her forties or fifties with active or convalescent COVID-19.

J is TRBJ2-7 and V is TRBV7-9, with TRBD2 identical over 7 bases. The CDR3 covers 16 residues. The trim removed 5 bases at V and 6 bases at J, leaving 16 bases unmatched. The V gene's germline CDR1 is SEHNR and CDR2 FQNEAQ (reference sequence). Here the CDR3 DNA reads TGTGCCAGCAGCCGTCTAACTAGGACTAGTGGTTTCGAGCAGTACTTC. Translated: CASSRLTRTSGFEQYF.

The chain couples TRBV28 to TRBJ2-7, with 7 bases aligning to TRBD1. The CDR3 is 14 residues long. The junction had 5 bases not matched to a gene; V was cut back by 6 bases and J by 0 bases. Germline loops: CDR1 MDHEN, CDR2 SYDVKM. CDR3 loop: CASRPGQTSYEQYF. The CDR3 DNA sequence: TGTGCCAGCAGACCGGGACAGACCTCCTACGAGCAGTACTTC.

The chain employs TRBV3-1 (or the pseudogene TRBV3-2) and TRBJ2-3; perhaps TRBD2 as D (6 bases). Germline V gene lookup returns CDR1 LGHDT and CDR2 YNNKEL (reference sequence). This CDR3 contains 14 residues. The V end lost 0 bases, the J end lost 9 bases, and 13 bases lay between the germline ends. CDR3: CASSQDRLEGTQYF. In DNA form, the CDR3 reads TGTGCCAGCAGCCAAGATCGGTTGGAGGGAACGCAGTATTTT.

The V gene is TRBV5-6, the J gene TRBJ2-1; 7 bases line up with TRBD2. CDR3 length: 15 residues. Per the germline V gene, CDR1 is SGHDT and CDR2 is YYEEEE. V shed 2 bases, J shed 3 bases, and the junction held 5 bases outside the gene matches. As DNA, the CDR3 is TGTGCCAGCAGCTTCGGACTAGGAGGCTACAATGAGCAGTTCTTC. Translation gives CASSFGLGGYNEQFF.

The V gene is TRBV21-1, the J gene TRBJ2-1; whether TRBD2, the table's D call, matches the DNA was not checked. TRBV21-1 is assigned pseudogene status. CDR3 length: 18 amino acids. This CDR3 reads CASSKVSRPDGSYNEQFF. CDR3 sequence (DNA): TGTGCCAGCAGCAAAGTTTCCCGACCTGACGGGAGTTACAATGAGCAGTTCTTC.

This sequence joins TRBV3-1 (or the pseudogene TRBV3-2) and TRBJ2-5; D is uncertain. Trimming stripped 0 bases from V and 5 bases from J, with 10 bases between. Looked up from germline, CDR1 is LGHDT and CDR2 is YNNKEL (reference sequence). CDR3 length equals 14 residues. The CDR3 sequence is CASSQESEEETQYF. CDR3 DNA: TGTGCCAGCAGCCAAGAGTCTGAGGAGGAGACCCAGTACTTC.

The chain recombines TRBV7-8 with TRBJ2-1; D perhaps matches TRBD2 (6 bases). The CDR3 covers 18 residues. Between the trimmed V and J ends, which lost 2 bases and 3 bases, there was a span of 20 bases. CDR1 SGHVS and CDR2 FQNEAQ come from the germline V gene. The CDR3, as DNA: TGTGCCAGCAGCTTACCGGTGAGGCTAGCGAATAACTACAATGAGCAGTTCTTC. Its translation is CASSLPVRLANNYNEQFF.

The CDR3 spells CASSSLLGQGIEAFF. In DNA, the CDR3 is TGTGCCAGCAGTTCCCTTTTGGGACAGGGGATTGAAGCTTTCTTT. This rearrangement joins TRBV6-5 to TRBJ1-1; TRBD1 matches 10 bases. Germline-derived CDR1 and CDR2 are MNHEY and SVGAGI. CDR3 length equals 15 residues. Germline trimming cut 4 bases from V and 7 bases from J; bases unmatched to any gene: 9.

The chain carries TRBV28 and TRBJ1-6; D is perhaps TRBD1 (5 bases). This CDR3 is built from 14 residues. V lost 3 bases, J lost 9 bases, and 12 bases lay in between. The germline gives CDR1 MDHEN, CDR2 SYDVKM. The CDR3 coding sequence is TGTGCCAGCAGTTTGTGGCAGGGCGGTTCACCCCTCCACTTT. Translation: CASSLWQGGSPLHF.

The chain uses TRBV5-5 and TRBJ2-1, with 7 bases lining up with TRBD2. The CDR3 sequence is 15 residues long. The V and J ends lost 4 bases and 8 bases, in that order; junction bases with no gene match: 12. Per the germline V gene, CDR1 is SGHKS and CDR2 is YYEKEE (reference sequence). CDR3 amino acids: CASSGYSGGGYEQFF. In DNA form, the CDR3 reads TGTGCCAGCAGCGGGTATTCGGGAGGCGGATATGAGCAGTTCTTC.

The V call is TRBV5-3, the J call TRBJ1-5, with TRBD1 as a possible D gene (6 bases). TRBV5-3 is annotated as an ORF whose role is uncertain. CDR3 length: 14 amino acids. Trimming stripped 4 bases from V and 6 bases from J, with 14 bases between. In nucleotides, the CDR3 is TGTGCCAGAAGCCCGGACAGATCTTTTCAGCCCCAGCATTTT. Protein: CARSPDRSFQPQHF.